This TCR beta chain was found in a study of metastatic and nonmetastatic thyroid tumors. Across the whole study: Across blood and tumor or nodule tissue, repertoires from malignant and benign thyroid patients were compared with one another. The study, taken as a whole, reports: TCR beta diversity was reportedly significantly higher in malignant thyroid tumors than benign nodules, in blood and tumor.

With respect to this clone: What it binds is not known.

V was pared by 4 bases and J by 7 bases, with 14 bases of the junction left unmatched. Germline CDR1 SGHDT, CDR2 YYEEEE. The CDR3 contains 16 residues. Authors' analysis steps: Building a distant-metastasis classifier for papillary thyroid cancer drew on CDR3 differences across clinicopathological groups. TCRdb redid the clone calls on the PCR reads using MiXCR. The V and J calls, along with clone size, are taken from TCRdb and not from the paper's own processing. The sample contains around 61,000 clones, under 30% of which appear only once. Thyroid surgery was preceded by no treatment in any patient.

The gene calls are TRBV5-6 and TRBJ2-1, with 7 nucleotides matching TRBD1. The sequencing sample was made of blood. The TCR originated in a female donor with papillary thyroid cancer or a benign thyroid nodule (not recorded which). Some clones in this sample may be carry-over from other donors' samples. CDR3 bases: TGTGCCAGCAGCAATAGGGGGCAAGGGTTTAGGAATGAGCAGTTCTTC. It encodes CASSNRGQGFRNEQFF.